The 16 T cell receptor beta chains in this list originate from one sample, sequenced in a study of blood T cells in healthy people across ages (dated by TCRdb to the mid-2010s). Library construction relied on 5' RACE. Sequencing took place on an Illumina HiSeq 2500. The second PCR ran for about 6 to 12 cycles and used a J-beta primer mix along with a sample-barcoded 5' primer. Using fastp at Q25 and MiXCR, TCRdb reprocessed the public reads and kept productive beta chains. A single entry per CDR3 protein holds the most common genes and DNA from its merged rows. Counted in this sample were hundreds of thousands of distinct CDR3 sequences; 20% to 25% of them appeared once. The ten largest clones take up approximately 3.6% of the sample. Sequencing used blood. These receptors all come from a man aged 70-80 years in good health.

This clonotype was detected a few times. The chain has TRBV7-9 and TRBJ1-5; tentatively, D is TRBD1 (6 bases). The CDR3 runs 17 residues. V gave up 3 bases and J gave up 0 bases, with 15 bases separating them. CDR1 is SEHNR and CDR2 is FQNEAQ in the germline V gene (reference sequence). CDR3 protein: CASSFSGGPFSNQPQHF. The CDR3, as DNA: TGTGCCAGCAGCTTTTCGGGGGGGCCGTTTAGCAATCAGCCCCAGCATTTT. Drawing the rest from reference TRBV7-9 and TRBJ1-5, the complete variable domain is DTGVSQNPRHKITKRGQNVTFRCDPISEHNRLYWYRQTLGQGPEFLTYFQNEAQLEKSRLLSDRFSAERPKGSFSTLEIQRTEQGDSAMYLCASSFSGGPFSNQPQHFGDGTRLSIL.

The CDR3 spells CSARDRVNGYTF. The CDR3 coding sequence is TGCAGTGCTAGGGACAGGGTAAATGGCTACACCTTC. The gene calls are TRBV20-1 and TRBJ1-2, with TRBD1 matching 8 bases. J lost 6 bases, V lost 3 bases, and 3 bases had no gene match. Germline V CDR1 and CDR2: DFQATT, SNEGSKA (reference sequence). The CDR3 totals 12 residues.

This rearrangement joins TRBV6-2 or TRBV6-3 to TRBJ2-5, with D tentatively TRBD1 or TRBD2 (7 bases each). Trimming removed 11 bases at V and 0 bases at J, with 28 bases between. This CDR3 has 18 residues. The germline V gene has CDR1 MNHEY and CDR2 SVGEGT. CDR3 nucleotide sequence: TGTGCCTCTCAGTCGCCGCGCCACAGCGGGACAGACCAAGAGACCCAGTACTTC. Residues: CASQSPRHSGTDQETQYF.

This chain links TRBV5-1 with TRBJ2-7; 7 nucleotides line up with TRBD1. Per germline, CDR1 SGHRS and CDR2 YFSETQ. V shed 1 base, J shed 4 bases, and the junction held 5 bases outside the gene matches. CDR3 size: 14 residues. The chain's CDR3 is CASSLTQGWYEQYF. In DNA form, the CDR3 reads TGCGCCAGCAGCTTGACACAGGGGTGGTACGAGCAGTACTTC.

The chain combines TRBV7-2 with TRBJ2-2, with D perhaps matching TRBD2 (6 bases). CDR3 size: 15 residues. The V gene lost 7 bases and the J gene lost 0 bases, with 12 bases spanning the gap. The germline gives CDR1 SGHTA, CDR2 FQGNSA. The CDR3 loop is CASNGEDANTGELFF. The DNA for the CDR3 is TGTGCCAGCAATGGGGAGGACGCGAACACCGGGGAGCTGTTTTTT.

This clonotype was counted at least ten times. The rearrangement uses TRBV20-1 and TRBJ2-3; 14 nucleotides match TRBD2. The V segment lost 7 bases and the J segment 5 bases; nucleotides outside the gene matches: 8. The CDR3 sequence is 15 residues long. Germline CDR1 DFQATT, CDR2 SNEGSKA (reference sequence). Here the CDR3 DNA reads TGCAGTGGCCAGACTAGCGGGAGGGCGGGAGATACGCAGTATTTT. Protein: CSGQTSGRAGDTQYF.

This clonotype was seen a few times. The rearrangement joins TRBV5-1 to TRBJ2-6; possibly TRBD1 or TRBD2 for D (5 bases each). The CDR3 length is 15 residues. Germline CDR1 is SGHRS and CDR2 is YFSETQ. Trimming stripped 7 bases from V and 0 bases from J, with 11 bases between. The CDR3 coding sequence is TGCGCCAGCTGGGACGCCTTCTCTGGGGCCAACGTCCTGACTTTC. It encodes CASWDAFSGANVLTF.

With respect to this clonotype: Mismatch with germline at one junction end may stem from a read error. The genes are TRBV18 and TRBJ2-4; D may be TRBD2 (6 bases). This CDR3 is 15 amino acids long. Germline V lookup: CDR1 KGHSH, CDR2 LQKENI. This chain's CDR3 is CAISPRDSTKNIQYF. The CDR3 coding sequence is TGTGCCATCTCACCACGGGACTCCACCAAAAACATTCAGTACTTC.

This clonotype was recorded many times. The CDR3 DNA is TGCAGTGCTAGGGGTGCTTCTGGGGCCAACGTCCTGACTTTC. Its translation: CSARGASGANVLTF. The rearrangement links TRBV20-1 to TRBJ2-6; D is undetermined. This CDR3 has 14 amino acids. From germline, CDR1 is DFQATT and CDR2 SNEGSKA (reference sequence). The V end lost 3 bases, the J end lost 1 base, and 7 bases lay between the germline ends.

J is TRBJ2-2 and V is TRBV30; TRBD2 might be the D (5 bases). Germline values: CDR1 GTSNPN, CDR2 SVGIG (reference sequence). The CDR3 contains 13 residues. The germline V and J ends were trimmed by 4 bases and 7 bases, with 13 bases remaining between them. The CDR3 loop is CAWKESGFGELFF. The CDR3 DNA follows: TGTGCCTGGAAGGAATCGGGATTCGGGGAGCTGTTTTTT.

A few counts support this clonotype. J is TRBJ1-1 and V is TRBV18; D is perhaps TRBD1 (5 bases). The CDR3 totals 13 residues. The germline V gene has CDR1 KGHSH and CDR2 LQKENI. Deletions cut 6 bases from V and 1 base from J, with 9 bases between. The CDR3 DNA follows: TGTGCCAGCTCGGGGGGGTCGAACACTGAAGCTTTCTTT. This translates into CASSGGSNTEAFF.

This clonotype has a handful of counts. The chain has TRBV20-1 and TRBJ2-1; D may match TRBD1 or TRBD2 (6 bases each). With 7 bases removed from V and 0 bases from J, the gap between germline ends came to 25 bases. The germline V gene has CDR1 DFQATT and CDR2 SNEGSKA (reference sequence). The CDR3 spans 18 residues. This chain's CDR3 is CSVSRGLSTGVSYNEQFF. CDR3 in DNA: TGCAGTGTTTCCAGGGGCTTATCTACGGGGGTCTCCTACAATGAGCAGTTCTTC.

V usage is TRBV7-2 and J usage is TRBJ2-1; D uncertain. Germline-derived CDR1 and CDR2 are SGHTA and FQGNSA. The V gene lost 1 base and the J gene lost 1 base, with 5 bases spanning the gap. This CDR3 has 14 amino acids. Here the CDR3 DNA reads TGTGCCAGCAGCTTAGTTGCTTCCTACAATGAGCAGTTCTTC. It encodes CASSLVASYNEQFF.

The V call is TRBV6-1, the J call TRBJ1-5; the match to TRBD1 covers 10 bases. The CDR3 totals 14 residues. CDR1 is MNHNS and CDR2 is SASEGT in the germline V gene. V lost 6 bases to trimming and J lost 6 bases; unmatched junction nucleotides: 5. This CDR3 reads CASRRTGGSQPQHF. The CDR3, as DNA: TGTGCCAGCAGGAGGACAGGGGGTTCTCAGCCCCAGCATTTT.

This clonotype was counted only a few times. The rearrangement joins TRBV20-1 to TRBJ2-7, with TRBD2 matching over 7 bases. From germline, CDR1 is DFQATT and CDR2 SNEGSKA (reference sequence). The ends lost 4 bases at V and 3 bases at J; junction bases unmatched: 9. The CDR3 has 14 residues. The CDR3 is CSAIPETSLYEQYF. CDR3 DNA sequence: TGCAGTGCTATCCCCGAGACTAGCCTCTACGAGCAGTACTTC.

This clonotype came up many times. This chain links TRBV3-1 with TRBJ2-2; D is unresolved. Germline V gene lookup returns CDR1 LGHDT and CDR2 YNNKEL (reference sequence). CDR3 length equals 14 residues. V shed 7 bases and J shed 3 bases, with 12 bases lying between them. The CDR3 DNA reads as TGTGCCAGCACCCGAGGAGTAGACACCGGGGAGCTGTTTTTT. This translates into CASTRGVDTGELFF.